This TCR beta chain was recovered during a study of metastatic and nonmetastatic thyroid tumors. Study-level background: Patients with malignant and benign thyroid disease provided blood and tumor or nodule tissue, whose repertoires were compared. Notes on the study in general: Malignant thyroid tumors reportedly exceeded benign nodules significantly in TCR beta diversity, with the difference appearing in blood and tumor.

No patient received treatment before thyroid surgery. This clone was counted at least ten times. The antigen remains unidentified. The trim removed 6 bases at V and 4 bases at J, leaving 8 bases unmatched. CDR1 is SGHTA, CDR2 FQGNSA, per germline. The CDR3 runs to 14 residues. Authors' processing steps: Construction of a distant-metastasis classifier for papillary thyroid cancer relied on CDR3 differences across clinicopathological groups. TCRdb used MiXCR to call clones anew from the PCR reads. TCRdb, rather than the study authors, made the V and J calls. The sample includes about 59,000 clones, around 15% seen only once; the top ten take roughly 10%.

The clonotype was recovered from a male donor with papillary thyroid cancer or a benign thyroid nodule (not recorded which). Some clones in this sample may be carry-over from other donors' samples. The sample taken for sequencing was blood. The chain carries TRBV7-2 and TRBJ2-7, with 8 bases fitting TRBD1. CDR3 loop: CASSLGQGLYEQYF. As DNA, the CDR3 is TGTGCCAGCAGTCTCGGACAGGGTCTTTACGAGCAGTACTTC.